This T cell receptor beta chain was sequenced for a study of T cell responses to AZD1222 COVID-19 vaccine. Study conclusions and caveats: The study identified only a handful of AZD1222 recipients as seropositive at baseline.

About this clone itself: Its cognate antigen is unknown.

Here immunoSEQ multiplex PCR was the method, and the copy in TCRdb shows in-frame clones only, minus some. The sample lists some 180,000 clones, just under 95% occurring once. The CDR3 runs to 15 residues. The germline V gene has CDR1 MNHEY and CDR2 SVGAGI. The V and J ends lost 4 bases and 4 bases, in that order; junction bases with no gene match: 4. Sequenced material: peripheral blood, taken on day 0 of AZD1222 vaccination. This sequence originates from an adult in good health. V gene TRBV6-5 combines with J gene TRBJ1-5; 10 bases fit TRBD1. The CDR3 sequence is CASSSPGQGNQPQHF. Written as DNA, the CDR3 is TGTGCCAGCAGTTCACCGGGACAGGGGAATCAGCCCCAGCATTTT.